A single sample gave rise to the 15 T cell receptor beta chains below, sequenced in a study of CD8+ T cells in alopecia areata. Treatment of the sample: oral pan-JAK inhibitor, 5-10 mg twice daily. Sequencing used cDNA as its template, made by extracting RNA and reverse transcribing it. Produced via immunoSEQ multiplex PCR; TCRdb's table is partial and in-frame only. Of roughly 150,000 clones in the sample, nearly 55% were seen once. The source material was CD8+ T cells sorted from blood, sampled at week 4, from a patient treated with tofacitinib. The receptors were sampled from a human donor with alopecia areata.

This rearrangement joins TRBV5-6 to TRBJ2-6; D remains unclear. Trimming cost V 0 bases and J 0 bases, with 7 bases left between them. Germline CDR1 is SGHDT and CDR2 is YYEEEE. The CDR3 is made up of 16 amino acids. This CDR3 reads CASSLDPGSGANVLTF. The CDR3 DNA sequence: TGTGCCAGCAGCTTGGATCCCGGCTCTGGGGCCAACGTCCTGACTTTC. Combining the CDR3 with reference TRBV5-6 and TRBJ2-6 gives the whole variable domain DAGVTQSPTHLIKTRGQQVTLRCSPKSGHDTVSWYQQALGQGPQFIFQYYEEEERQRGNFPDRFSGHQFPNYSSELNVNALLLGDSALYLCASSLDPGSGANVLTFGAGSRLTVL.

V usage is TRBV13 and J usage is TRBJ2-3; D gene unclear. With 1 base removed from V and 6 bases from J, the gap between germline ends came to 5 bases. Germline V lookup: CDR1 PRHDT, CDR2 FYEKMQ (reference sequence). This CDR3 is 12 amino acids long. In nucleotides, the CDR3 is TGTGCCAGCAGCTTAGCTTCGGATACGCAGTATTTT. As protein: CASSLASDTQYF.

V is TRBV6-5 and J is TRBJ1-4; the D gene is possibly TRBD1 (5 bases). The germline V gene has CDR1 MNHEY and CDR2 SVGAGI. The CDR3 has 15 residues. Trimming stripped 4 bases from V and 3 bases from J, with 12 bases between. This chain's CDR3 is CASSSIQGPNEKLFF. The DNA of the CDR3 is TGTGCCAGCAGTTCTATTCAGGGTCCTAATGAAAAACTGTTTTTT.

The V gene is TRBV25-1, the J gene TRBJ1-2; D might be TRBD1 (5 bases). Germline-derived CDR1 and CDR2 are MGHDK and SYGVNS. With 1 base removed from V and 2 bases from J, the gap between germline ends came to 5 bases. The CDR3 is 13 amino acids. The CDR3 bases are TGTGCCAGCAGTGAATGGACAAACTATGGCTACACCTTC. This sequence encodes CASSEWTNYGYTF.

The chain is built from TRBV2 and TRBJ2-7, with 12 bases identical to TRBD2. CDR3 length: 15 residues. Germline V gene data show CDR1 as SNHLY and CDR2 as FYNNEI. V lost 9 bases and J lost 2; bases outside the gene matches: 8. CDR3 residues: CASGETSGGTYEQYF. The CDR3, as DNA: TGTGCCAGTGGGGAGACTAGCGGGGGAACCTACGAGCAGTACTTC.

The genes are TRBV5-1 and TRBJ2-3, with a tentative D call TRBD2 (6 bases). The CDR3 covers 14 residues. Germline loops: CDR1 SGHRS, CDR2 YFSETQ. The germline V and J ends were trimmed by 0 bases and 2 bases, with 7 bases remaining between them. CDR3 region: CASSLGEDTDTQYF. In DNA, the CDR3 is TGCGCCAGCAGCTTGGGGGAGGACACAGATACGCAGTATTTT.

This clone showed up just once. This sequence joins TRBV19 and TRBJ1-5; 7 bases match TRBD1. CDR1 LNHDA and CDR2 SQIVND come from the germline V gene (reference sequence). The CDR3 extends over 17 amino acids. The V and J ends lost 1 base and 3 bases, in that order; junction bases with no gene match: 9. The CDR3 coding sequence is TGTGCCAGTAGTATAGCTTTGAACAGGGGTTCCAATCAGCCCCAGCATTTT. Amino acid sequence: CASSIALNRGSNQPQHF.

A few counts support this clone. DNA of the CDR3: TGTGCCAGCAGTTTAATGGGGGGCGTCTTCAGTGAGCAGTTCTTC. This translates into CASSLMGGVFSEQFF. The V gene is TRBV27, the J gene TRBJ2-1; D is possibly TRBD1 or TRBD2 (6 bases each). CDR3 size: 15 residues. V was shortened by 2 bases and J by 9 bases, with 17 bases between the two germline ends. Germline loops: CDR1 MNHEY, CDR2 SMNVEV (reference sequence).

The chain joins TRBV11-2 to TRBJ2-1; D might be TRBD1 or TRBD2, each matching 6 bases. The CDR3 extends over 15 amino acids. The germline gives CDR1 SGHAT, CDR2 FQNNGV. V was pared by 5 bases and J by 0 bases, with 11 bases between. CDR3: CASSVGGSSYNEQFF. CDR3 bases: TGTGCCAGCAGCGTCGGGGGCAGCTCCTACAATGAGCAGTTCTTC.

This clone has just a few counts. The chain has TRBV7-9 and TRBJ1-6; D is uncertain. V was trimmed by 1 base and J by 8 bases, leaving 9 bases between them. CDR3 size: 14 residues. Germline CDR1 and CDR2: SEHNR and FQNEAQ (reference sequence). The CDR3 here is CASSLGGPYSPLHF. CDR3 bases: TGTGCCAGCAGCTTAGGCGGGCCCTATTCACCCCTCCACTTT.

This clone was detected a few times. The V call is TRBV9, the J call TRBJ1-2; D remains unclear. The CDR3 totals 15 residues. V was trimmed by 0 bases and J by 5 bases, leaving 14 bases between them. The germline CDR1 and CDR2 sequences are SGDLS and YYNGEE. CDR3 in amino acids: CASSVARGPIYGYTF. The CDR3 nucleotides are TGTGCCAGCAGCGTAGCTCGAGGGCCGATTTATGGCTACACCTTC.

This clone was seen a few times. The CDR3 DNA follows: TGTGCCAGCTCACCACCACTAGCGGGGGGCCCGAGTCCAGAGACCCAGTACTTC. This gives the protein CASSPPLAGGPSPETQYF. The chain recombines TRBV18 with TRBJ2-5; 12 bases line up with TRBD2. The V gene end was trimmed by 0 bases and the J gene end by 4 bases; junction bases not matched to a gene: 9. The CDR3 is made up of 18 amino acids. Germline CDR1 reads KGHSH; CDR2 reads LQKENI.

The rearrangement links TRBV7-2 to TRBJ2-7; 12 nucleotides match TRBD1. The V gene end was trimmed by 5 bases and the J gene end by 5 bases; junction bases not matched to a gene: 7. Per the germline V gene, CDR1 is SGHTA and CDR2 is FQGNSA. The length of the CDR3 is 15 residues. CDR3 nucleotides: TGTGCCAGCAGCGAAGGGACAGGGGGCGCGGACGAGCAGTACTTC. This encodes CASSEGTGGADEQYF.

The chain links TRBV6-5 to TRBJ2-5; 12 nucleotides agree with TRBD2. Trimming at V came to 4 bases and at J to 3 bases, leaving 6 bases not matched to a gene. From germline, CDR1 is MNHEY and CDR2 SVGAGI. The CDR3 runs 16 residues. The CDR3 loop reads CASSSTSGGPKETQYF. The CDR3 DNA reads TGTGCCAGCAGTTCGACTAGCGGGGGACCAAAAGAGACCCAGTACTTC.

V is TRBV2 and J is TRBJ2-1; D uncertain. Germline V gives CDR1 SNHLY, CDR2 FYNNEI. The CDR3 totals 13 residues. The V gene lost 2 bases and the J gene lost 4 bases, with 6 bases spanning the gap. This chain's CDR3 is CASSEPPYNEQFF. DNA of the CDR3: TGTGCCAGCAGTGAACCCCCTTACAATGAGCAGTTCTTC.